The 27 T cell receptor beta chains listed next were all sequenced from one sample in a study of blood T cells in healthy people across ages. The use of a sample-barcoded 5' primer and a J-beta primer mix characterized a second PCR of roughly 6 to 11 cycles. TCRdb independently ran MiXCR on the 5' RACE reads; one entry per CDR3 protein. This table has 850,000 to 1,000,000 distinct CDR3 sequences, roughly 43% appearing once. Sequenced material: blood. These receptor sequences come from a man between 25 and 39 years old in good health.

V is TRBV27 and J is TRBJ2-3, with 8 bases matching TRBD1. This CDR3 is built from 16 residues. The ends lost 6 bases at V and 2 bases at J; junction bases unmatched: 10. The germline V gene has CDR1 MNHEY and CDR2 SMNVEV (reference sequence). In nucleotides, the CDR3 is TGTGCCAGCAGGAGGACCGGGACAGGAGCCACAGATACGCAGTATTTT. Residues: CASRRTGTGATDTQYF.

In its sample, this clonotype was seen a few times. The chain couples TRBV6-2 or TRBV6-3 to TRBJ2-7, with D possibly matching TRBD1 (6 bases). Germline V gene sequence: CDR1 MNHEY, CDR2 SVGEGT. Deletions cut 8 bases from V and 1 base from J, with 21 bases between. There are 16 residues in the CDR3. Here the CDR3 reads CASLGATDRLSYEQYF. The DNA of the CDR3 is TGTGCCAGCCTAGGGGCTACCGACAGGTTATCCTACGAGCAGTACTTC.

In its sample, this clonotype was seen a few times. V is TRBV27 and J is TRBJ2-7; D gene uncertain. The length of the CDR3 is 12 residues. Germline loops: CDR1 MNHEY, CDR2 SMNVEV (reference sequence). Trimming cost V 4 bases and J 5 bases, with 9 bases left between them. In nucleotides, the CDR3 is TGTGCCAGCAGTTCCCAGATCCACGAGCAGTACTTC. It specifies CASSSQIHEQYF.

This clonotype has just a few counts. A junction boundary mismatches the germline segment, possibly from a read error. The J gene is TRBJ1-1, the V gene TRBV6-1, with TRBD1 as a possible D gene (5 bases). This CDR3 is 14 amino acids long. Germline V CDR1 and CDR2: MNHNS, SASEGT. CDR3 region: CASGGRAPNAEAFF. CDR3 nucleotide sequence: TGTGCCAGCGGGGGTAGGGCCCCGAACGCTGAAGCTTTCTTT.

This clonotype was observed a handful of times. The chain has TRBV7-9 and TRBJ2-7; TRBD2 might be the D (5 bases). The CDR3 has 14 residues. Germline V lookup: CDR1 SEHNR, CDR2 FQNEAQ (reference sequence). With 0 bases removed from V and 2 bases from J, the gap between germline ends came to 8 bases. The CDR3 reads CASSLADYTYEQYF. The CDR3 DNA sequence: TGTGCCAGCAGCTTAGCCGACTACACCTACGAGCAGTACTTC.

This clonotype was counted a single time. The rearrangement uses TRBV12-3 or TRBV12-4 and TRBJ2-2, with D perhaps TRBD2 (5 bases). Trimming removed 6 bases from V and 1 base from J, with 9 bases in between. The CDR3 is made up of 14 amino acids. CDR3 amino acids: CASRSAGNTGELFF. Written as DNA, the CDR3 is TGTGCCAGCAGGTCCGCGGGGAACACCGGGGAGCTGTTTTTT.

J is TRBJ1-5 and V is TRBV6-2 or TRBV6-3; D is ambiguous. Germline V gives CDR1 MNHEY, CDR2 SVGEGT. V was pared by 4 bases and J by 4 bases, with 8 bases between. CDR3 length: 13 amino acids. The CDR3 is CASSSGRNQPQHF. CDR3 bases: TGTGCCAGCAGTTCAGGCAGGAATCAGCCCCAGCATTTT.

The rearrangement uses TRBV7-2 and TRBJ2-4; 8 bases agree with TRBD2. CDR1 and CDR2 (germline): SGHTA, FQGNSA. The trim removed 1 base at V and 0 bases at J, leaving 5 bases unmatched. The CDR3 covers 17 residues. In DNA, the CDR3 is TGTGCCAGCAGCTTAGAGCGGGGGCCACTAGCCAAAAACATTCAGTACTTC. Translating gives CASSLERGPLAKNIQYF.

This chain links TRBV3-1 with TRBJ1-3; TRBD1 matches 7 bases. Germline values: CDR1 LGHDT, CDR2 YNNKEL (reference sequence). With 4 bases clipped from V and 2 bases from J, the junction kept 8 bases outside the gene matches. The CDR3 consists of 16 residues. The CDR3 reads CASSRNPGTAGNTIYF. The CDR3 bases are TGTGCCAGCAGCCGCAACCCCGGGACAGCTGGAAACACCATATATTTT. Drawing the rest from reference TRBV3-1 and TRBJ1-3, the complete variable domain is DTAVSQTPKYLVTQMGNDKSIKCEQNLGHDTMYWYKQDSKKFLKIMFSYNNKELIINETVPNRFSPKSPDKAHLNLHINSLELGDSAVYFCASSRNPGTAGNTIYFGEGSWLTVV.

This clonotype was observed a few times. This chain links TRBV10-3 with TRBJ1-2, with TRBD1 matching 8 bases. V was clipped by 6 bases and J by 2 bases; unmatched bases: 5. Germline V CDR1 and CDR2: ENHRY, SYGVKD. The CDR3 covers 14 residues. CDR3 protein: CAIRGDRTNYGYTF. CDR3 nucleotide sequence: TGTGCCATCAGGGGGGACAGGACCAACTATGGCTACACCTTC.

A single count supports this clonotype. The chain recombines TRBV13 with TRBJ2-5, with 7 bases lining up with TRBD1. The trim removed 5 bases at V and 4 bases at J, leaving 13 bases unmatched. The germline gives CDR1 PRHDT, CDR2 FYEKMQ (reference sequence). The CDR3 sequence is 16 residues long. The CDR3 DNA sequence: TGTGCCAGCAGCGAAGAAAACACAGGGGTAGGAGAGACCCAGTACTTC. Protein sequence: CASSEENTGVGETQYF.

As to this clonotype: The junction departs from the called germline gene at one end, perhaps through a read error. V is TRBV5-4 and J is TRBJ2-2; D is perhaps TRBD1 (7 bases). Germline V gives CDR1 SGHNT, CDR2 YYREEE (reference sequence). There are 15 residues in the CDR3. The CDR3 protein is CAGSLDQGGSGELFF. DNA of the CDR3: TGTGCCGGCAGCTTAGACCAGGGGGGTTCCGGGGAGCTGTTTTTT.

This clonotype was counted a few times. The rearrangement uses TRBV7-9 and TRBJ2-7, with TRBD1 identical over 9 bases. The germline V gene encodes CDR1 SEHNR and CDR2 FQNEAQ (reference sequence). Trimming took 5 bases from V and 6 from J; bases not matched to a gene: 11. The CDR3 has 15 residues. The CDR3 region is CASSPGTGFKGEQYF. CDR3 DNA: TGTGCCAGCAGCCCCGGGACAGGGTTTAAGGGCGAGCAGTACTTC. Based on the CDR3 plus reference TRBV7-9 and TRBJ2-7, the full variable domain is DTGVSQNPRHKITKRGQNVTFRCDPISEHNRLYWYRQTLGQGPEFLTYFQNEAQLEKSRLLSDRFSAERPKGSFSTLEIQRTEQGDSAMYLCASSPGTGFKGEQYFGPGTRLTVT.

The V gene is TRBV2, the J gene TRBJ2-1; TRBD2 might be the D (6 bases). The germline V gene has CDR1 SNHLY and CDR2 FYNNEI. The CDR3 sequence is 17 residues long. V was cut by 4 bases and J by 2 bases, with 18 bases left in between. CDR3 in amino acids: CASSVPMGGVTYNEQFF. The CDR3 DNA follows: TGTGCCAGCAGTGTCCCTATGGGCGGGGTAACCTACAATGAGCAGTTCTTC.

The chain joins TRBV20-1 to TRBJ1-6; D is undetermined. Trimming cost V 0 bases and J 10 bases, with 13 bases left between them. The CDR3 runs 14 residues. Per germline, CDR1 DFQATT and CDR2 SNEGSKA (reference sequence). For the CDR3, the DNA is TGCAGTGCTAGAGAAGGGTCGGGAAAATCACCCCTCCACTTT. Translating it yields CSAREGSGKSPLHF.

The CDR3 reads CASRGLAPTDTQYF. Written as DNA, the CDR3 is TGTGCCAGCAGGGGACTAGCGCCGACAGATACGCAGTATTTT. This chain links TRBV12-3 or TRBV12-4 with TRBJ2-3; 10 bases agree with TRBD2. The CDR3 is 14 amino acids. V gave up 6 bases and J gave up 3 bases; unmatched junction bases: 3.

This clonotype has only a few counts. The chain couples TRBV10-3 to TRBJ2-5, with D maybe TRBD2 (6 bases). The V end was cut by 6 bases, the J end by 3 bases, with 14 bases between. Germline CDR1 is ENHRY and CDR2 is SYGVKD. The CDR3 length is 14 residues. CDR3 nucleotides: TGTGCCATCAGACAGGAGAGACTAGAAGAGACCCAGTACTTC. Protein sequence: CAIRQERLEETQYF.

The gene calls are TRBV2 and TRBJ2-3; D is perhaps TRBD1 (6 bases). The germline gives CDR1 SNHLY, CDR2 FYNNEI. Deletions cut 2 bases from V and 3 bases from J, with 12 bases between. The CDR3 totals 15 residues. The CDR3 is CASSESGAQTDTQYF. The CDR3 nucleotides read TGTGCCAGCAGTGAATCAGGGGCCCAGACAGATACGCAGTATTTT.

V usage is TRBV4-1 and J usage is TRBJ2-7; D perhaps matches TRBD1 (6 bases). The V gene lost 6 bases and the J gene lost 3 bases, with 18 bases spanning the gap. Germline-derived CDR1 and CDR2 are MGHRA and YSYEKL. CDR3 length: 15 amino acids. The CDR3 loop reads CASSQVWGQNYEQYF. In nucleotides, the CDR3 is TGCGCCAGCAGTCAGGTTTGGGGGCAGAACTACGAGCAGTACTTC.

The chain couples TRBV7-2 to TRBJ1-2; tentatively, D is TRBD1 (6 bases). Germline V CDR1 and CDR2: SGHTA, FQGNSA. The CDR3 runs to 15 residues. The V end lost 1 base, the J end lost 1 base, and 10 bases lay between the germline ends. The CDR3 sequence is CASSLEAGVNYGYTF. CDR3 sequence (DNA): TGTGCCAGCAGCTTAGAAGCAGGGGTTAACTATGGCTACACCTTC. Together with reference TRBV7-2 and TRBJ1-2, the CDR3 gives the full variable domain: GAGVSQSPSNKVTEKGKDVELRCDPISGHTALYWYRQSLGQGLEFLIYFQGNSAPDKSGLPSDRFSAERTGGSVSTLTIQRTQQEDSAVYLCASSLEAGVNYGYTFGSGTRLTVV.

This sequence joins TRBV29-1 and TRBJ1-1; 7 bases map to TRBD1. After removal of 3 bases from V and 5 bases from J, the junction contained 6 bases not matched to a gene. The CDR3 extends over 13 amino acids. CDR1 is SQVTM, CDR2 ANQGSEA, per germline. As DNA, the CDR3 is TGCAGCGTTGACCCCGCAGGGGGAACTGAAGCTTTCTTT. Its protein product is CSVDPAGGTEAFF.

CDR3 sequence: CASSSAGATQYF. The DNA of the CDR3 is TGTGCCAGCAGCTCCGCTGGTGCTACGCAGTATTTT. The V and J genes are TRBV13 and TRBJ2-3; D is undetermined. Trimming stripped 4 bases from V and 8 bases from J, with 10 bases between. Germline V CDR1 and CDR2: PRHDT, FYEKMQ (reference sequence). The CDR3 spans 12 residues.

The gene calls are TRBV4-1 and TRBJ2-7; D not resolved. The ends were cut back, 0 bases at V and 0 bases at J, with 9 bases in the middle. Germline V gene sequence: CDR1 MGHRA, CDR2 YSYEKL. The CDR3 totals 15 residues. As DNA, the CDR3 is TGCGCCAGCAGCCAAGACACAGTAGGCTCCTACGAGCAGTACTTC. The encoded protein is CASSQDTVGSYEQYF.

The chain has TRBV9 and TRBJ1-1; D call uncertain. V dropped 4 bases and J dropped 7 bases, with 17 bases sitting between them. The CDR3 contains 14 residues. In germline, CDR1 is SGDLS, CDR2 YYNGEE. The CDR3 DNA is TGTGCCAGCAGCCTCACAACCTTCGACGGTGAAGCTTTCTTT. Its translation is CASSLTTFDGEAFF.

The chain is built from TRBV6-6 and TRBJ1-2; TRBD1 matches 11 bases. V lost 7 bases to trimming and J lost 8 bases; unmatched junction nucleotides: 12. From germline, CDR1 is MNHNY and CDR2 SVGAGI (reference sequence). This CDR3 has 15 amino acids. The CDR3 reads CASNHQLDRGQGYTF. The CDR3 DNA reads TGTGCCAGCAATCACCAACTGGACAGGGGGCAGGGCTACACCTTC.

This clonotype showed up just a few times. CDR3 protein: CASSQDGGALTDTQYF. The CDR3 DNA reads TGTGCCAGCAGCCAAGATGGGGGGGCTCTTACGGATACGCAGTATTTT. The chain links TRBV4-2 to TRBJ2-3; D is possibly TRBD2 (7 bases). Germline V gives CDR1 LGHNA, CDR2 YNFKEQ. V lost 0 bases and J lost 6, with 16 bases in between. The CDR3 has 16 amino acids.

This clonotype was observed a few times. The CDR3 nucleotides read TGTGCCAGCAGCGCCAGGGACAGTTTAGATACGCAGTATTTT. Protein product: CASSARDSLDTQYF. The chain is built from TRBV11-1 and TRBJ2-3; TRBD1 aligns across 7 bases. Germline CDR1 and CDR2: SGHAT and FQDESV (reference sequence). The CDR3 spans 14 residues. The trim removed 5 bases at V and 5 bases at J, leaving 7 bases unmatched.